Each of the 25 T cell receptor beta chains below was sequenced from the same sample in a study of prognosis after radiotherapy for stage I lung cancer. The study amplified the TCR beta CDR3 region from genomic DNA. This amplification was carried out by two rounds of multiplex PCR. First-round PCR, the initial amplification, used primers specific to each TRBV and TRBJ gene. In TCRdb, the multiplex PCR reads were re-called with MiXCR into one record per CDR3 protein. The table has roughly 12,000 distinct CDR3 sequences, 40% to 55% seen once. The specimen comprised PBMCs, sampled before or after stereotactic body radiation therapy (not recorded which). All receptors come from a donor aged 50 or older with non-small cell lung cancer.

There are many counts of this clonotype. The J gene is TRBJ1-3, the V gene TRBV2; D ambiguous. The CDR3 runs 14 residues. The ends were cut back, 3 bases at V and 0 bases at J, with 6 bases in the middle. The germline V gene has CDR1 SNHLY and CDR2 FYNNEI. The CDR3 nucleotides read TGTGCCAGCAGTGAGGTCCGCTCTGGAAACACCATATATTTT. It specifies CASSEVRSGNTIYF.

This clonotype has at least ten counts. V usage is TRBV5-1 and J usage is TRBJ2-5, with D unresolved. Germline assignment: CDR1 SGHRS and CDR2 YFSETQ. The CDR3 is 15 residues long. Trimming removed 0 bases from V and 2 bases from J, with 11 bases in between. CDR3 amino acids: CASSLGLRGQETQYF. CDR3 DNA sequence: TGCGCCAGCAGCTTGGGGTTACGAGGTCAAGAGACCCAGTACTTC.

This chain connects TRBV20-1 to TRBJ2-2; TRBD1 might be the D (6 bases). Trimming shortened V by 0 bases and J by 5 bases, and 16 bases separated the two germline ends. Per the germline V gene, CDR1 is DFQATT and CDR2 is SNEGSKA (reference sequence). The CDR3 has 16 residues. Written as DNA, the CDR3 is TGCAGTGCTAGAGATCTCCGGGACACGGGGACCGGGGAGCTGTTTTTT. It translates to CSARDLRDTGTGELFF.

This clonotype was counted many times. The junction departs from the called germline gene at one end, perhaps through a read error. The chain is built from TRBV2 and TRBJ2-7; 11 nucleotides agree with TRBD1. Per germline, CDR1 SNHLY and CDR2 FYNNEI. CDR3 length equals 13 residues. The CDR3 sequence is CAGRTGGLYEQYF. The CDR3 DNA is TGTGCCGGCAGGACAGGGGGCTTATACGAGCAGTACTTC.

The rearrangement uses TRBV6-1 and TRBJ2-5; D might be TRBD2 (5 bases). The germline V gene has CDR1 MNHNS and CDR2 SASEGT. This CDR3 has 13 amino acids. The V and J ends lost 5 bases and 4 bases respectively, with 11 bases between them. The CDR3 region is CASSLTGIETQYF. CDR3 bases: TGTGCCAGCAGTCTCACCGGGATAGAGACCCAGTACTTC.

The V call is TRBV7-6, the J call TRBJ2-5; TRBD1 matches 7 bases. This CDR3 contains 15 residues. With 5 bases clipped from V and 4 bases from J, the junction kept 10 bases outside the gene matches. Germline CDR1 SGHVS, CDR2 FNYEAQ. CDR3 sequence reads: CASSNTTGVGETQYF. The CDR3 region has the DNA TGTGCCAGCAGCAACACCACAGGGGTGGGAGAGACCCAGTACTTC.

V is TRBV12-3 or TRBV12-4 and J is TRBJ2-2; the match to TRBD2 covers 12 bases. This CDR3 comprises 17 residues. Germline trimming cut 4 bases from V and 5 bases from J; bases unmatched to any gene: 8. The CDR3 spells CASSSSLAGGPTGELFF. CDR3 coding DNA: TGTGCCAGCAGTTCCAGTCTAGCGGGAGGGCCGACCGGGGAGCTGTTTTTT.

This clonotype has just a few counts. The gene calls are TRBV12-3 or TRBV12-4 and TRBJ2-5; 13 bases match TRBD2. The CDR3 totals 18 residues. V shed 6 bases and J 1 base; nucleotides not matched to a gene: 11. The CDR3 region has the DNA TGTGCCAGCAGCCCGGGACTAGCGGGGCCCGACTTCCAAGAGACCCAGTACTTC. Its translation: CASSPGLAGPDFQETQYF.

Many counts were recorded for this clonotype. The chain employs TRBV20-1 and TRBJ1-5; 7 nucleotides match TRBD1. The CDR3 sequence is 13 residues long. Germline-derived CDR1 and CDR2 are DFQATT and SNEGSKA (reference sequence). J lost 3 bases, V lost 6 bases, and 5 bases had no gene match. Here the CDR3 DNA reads TGCAGTGCCATCCAGGGGGACAATCAGCCCCAGCATTTT. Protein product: CSAIQGDNQPQHF.

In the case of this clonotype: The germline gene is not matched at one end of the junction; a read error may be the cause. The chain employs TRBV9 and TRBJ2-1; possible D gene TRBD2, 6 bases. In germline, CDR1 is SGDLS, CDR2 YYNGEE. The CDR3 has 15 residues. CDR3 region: CASSVAFGGYNEHFF. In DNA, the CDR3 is TGTGCCAGCAGCGTAGCCTTTGGAGGGTACAATGAGCATTTCTTC.

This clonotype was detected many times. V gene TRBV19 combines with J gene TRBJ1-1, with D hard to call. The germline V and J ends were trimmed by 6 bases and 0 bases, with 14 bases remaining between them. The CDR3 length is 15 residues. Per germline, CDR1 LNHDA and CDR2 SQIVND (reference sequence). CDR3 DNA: TGTGCCAGTAGGGCCGGGTTCACGATGAACACTGAAGCTTTCTTT. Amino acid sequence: CASRAGFTMNTEAFF.

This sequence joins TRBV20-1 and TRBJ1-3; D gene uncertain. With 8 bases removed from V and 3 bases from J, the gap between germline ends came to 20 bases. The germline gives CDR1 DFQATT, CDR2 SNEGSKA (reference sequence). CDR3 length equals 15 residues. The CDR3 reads CSFPTSSGFGNTIYF. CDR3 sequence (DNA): TGCAGTTTTCCCACCAGCAGTGGATTTGGAAACACCATATATTTT.

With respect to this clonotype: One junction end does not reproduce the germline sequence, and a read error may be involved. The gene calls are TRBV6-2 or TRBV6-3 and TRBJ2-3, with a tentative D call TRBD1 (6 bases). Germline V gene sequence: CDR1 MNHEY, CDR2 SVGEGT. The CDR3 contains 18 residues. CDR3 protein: CASSSATFSVGDTDTQYF. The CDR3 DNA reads TGTGCCAGCAGTTCAGCCACCTTTAGCGTGGGGGACACAGATACTCAGTATTTT.

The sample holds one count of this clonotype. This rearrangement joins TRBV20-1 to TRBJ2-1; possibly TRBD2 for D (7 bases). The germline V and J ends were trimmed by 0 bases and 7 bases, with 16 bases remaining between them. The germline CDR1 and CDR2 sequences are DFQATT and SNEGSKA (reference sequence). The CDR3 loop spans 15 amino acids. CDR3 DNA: TGCAGTGCTAGAGATAGAAGGGGGGGGGAGAATGAGCAGTTCTTC. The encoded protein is CSARDRRGGENEQFF.

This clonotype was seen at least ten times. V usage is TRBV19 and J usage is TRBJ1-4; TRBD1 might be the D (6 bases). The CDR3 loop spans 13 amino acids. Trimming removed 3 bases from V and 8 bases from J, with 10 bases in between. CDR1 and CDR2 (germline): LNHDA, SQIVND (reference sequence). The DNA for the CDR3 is TGTGCCAGTAGTATGGACAGTCGGGAAAAACTGTTTTTT. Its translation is CASSMDSREKLFF.

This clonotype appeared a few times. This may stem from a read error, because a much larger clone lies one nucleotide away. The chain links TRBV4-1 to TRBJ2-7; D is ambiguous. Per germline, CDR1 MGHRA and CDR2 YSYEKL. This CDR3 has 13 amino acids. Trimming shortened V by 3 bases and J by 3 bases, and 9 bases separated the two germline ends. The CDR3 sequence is CASSQACDYEQYF. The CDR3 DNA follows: TGCGCCAGCAGCCAGGCTTGTGACTACGAGCAGTACTTC.

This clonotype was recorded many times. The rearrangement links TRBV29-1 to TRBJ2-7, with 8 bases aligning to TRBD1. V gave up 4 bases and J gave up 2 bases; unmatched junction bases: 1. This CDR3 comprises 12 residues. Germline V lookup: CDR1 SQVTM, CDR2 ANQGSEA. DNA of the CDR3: TGCAGCGTTGGGACAGGGCCCTACGAGCAGTACTTC. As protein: CSVGTGPYEQYF.

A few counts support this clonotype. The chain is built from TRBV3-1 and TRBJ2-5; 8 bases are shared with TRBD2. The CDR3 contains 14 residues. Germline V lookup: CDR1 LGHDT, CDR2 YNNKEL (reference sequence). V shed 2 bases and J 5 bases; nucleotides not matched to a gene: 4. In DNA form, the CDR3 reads TGTGCCAGCAGCCAACCCGGGGGGGGCGAGACCCAGTACTTC. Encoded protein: CASSQPGGGETQYF.

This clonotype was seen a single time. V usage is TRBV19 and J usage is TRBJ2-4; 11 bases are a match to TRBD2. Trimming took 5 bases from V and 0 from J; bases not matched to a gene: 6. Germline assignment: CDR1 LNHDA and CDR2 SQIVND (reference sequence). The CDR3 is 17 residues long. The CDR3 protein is CASSGTSGDLAKNIQYF. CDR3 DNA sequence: TGTGCCAGTAGTGGGACTAGCGGTGATTTAGCCAAAAACATTCAGTACTTC.

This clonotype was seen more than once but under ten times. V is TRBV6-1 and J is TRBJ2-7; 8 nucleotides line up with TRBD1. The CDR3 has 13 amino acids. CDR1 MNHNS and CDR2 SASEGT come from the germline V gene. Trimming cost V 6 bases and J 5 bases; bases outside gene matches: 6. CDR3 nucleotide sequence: TGTGCCAGCAGGACAGGGGTGGTCGACGAGCAGTACTTC. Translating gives CASRTGVVDEQYF.

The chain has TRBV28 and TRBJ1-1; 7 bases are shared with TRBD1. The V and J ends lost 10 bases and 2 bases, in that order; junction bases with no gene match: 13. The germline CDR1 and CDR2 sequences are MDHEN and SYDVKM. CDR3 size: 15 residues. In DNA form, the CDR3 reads TGTGCCAACAAACCTGGGGGACAGCATAACACTGAAGCTTTCTTT. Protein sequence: CANKPGGQHNTEAFF.

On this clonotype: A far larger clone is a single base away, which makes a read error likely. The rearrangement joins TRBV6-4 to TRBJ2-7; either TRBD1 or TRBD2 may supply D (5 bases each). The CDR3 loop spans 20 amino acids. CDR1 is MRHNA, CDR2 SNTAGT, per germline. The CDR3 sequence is CASSERARGMIGAASYDQYF. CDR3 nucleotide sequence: TGTGCCAGCAGTGAGAGGGCTAGGGGAATGATCGGGGCAGCCTCCTACGATCAGTACTTC.

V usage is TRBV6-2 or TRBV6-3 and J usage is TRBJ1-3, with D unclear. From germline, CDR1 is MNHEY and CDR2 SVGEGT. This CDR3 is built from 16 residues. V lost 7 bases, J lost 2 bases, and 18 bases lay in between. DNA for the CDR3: TGTGCCAGCAAGTGGCAACAACTAGGCACTGGAAACACCATATATTTT. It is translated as CASKWQQLGTGNTIYF.

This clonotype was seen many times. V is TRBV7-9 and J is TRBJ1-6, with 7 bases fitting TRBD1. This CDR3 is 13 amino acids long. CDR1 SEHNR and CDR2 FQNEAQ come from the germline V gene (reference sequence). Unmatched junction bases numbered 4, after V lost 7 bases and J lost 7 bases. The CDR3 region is CASTRQGNSPLHF. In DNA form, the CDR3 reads TGTGCCAGCACGAGACAGGGCAATTCACCCCTCCACTTT.

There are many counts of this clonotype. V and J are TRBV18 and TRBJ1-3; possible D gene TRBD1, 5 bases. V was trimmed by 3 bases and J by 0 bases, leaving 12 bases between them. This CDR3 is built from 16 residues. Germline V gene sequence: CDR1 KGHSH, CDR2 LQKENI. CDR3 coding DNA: TGTGCCAGCTCACCTTCCGGGGACGTCTCTGGAAACACCATATATTTT. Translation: CASSPSGDVSGNTIYF.